One and the same sample provided the 27 T cell receptor beta chains below, sequenced in a study of human T cells and chemical hapten exposure. TCRdb re-called the RACE reads through MiXCR, storing one row per CDR3 protein. Of around 300,000 distinct CDR3 sequences listed, around 7% are singletons. Time point reported: patch test 1, 2 weeks after DPC sensitization. Treatment here: therapeutic diphenylcyclopropenone sensitization with weekly scalp DPC. Here the sequenced sample was whole blood, taken in connection with sensitization to the hapten diphenylcyclopropenone (DPC). The receptors originated from a young woman with alopecia areata. Some clones in this sample may be carry-over from other donors' samples.

The V and J genes are TRBV18 and TRBJ2-3, with D possibly being TRBD1 or TRBD2 (6 bases each). The germline V and J ends were trimmed by 0 bases and 4 bases, with 8 bases remaining between them. CDR1 is KGHSH, CDR2 LQKENI, per germline. This CDR3 contains 14 residues. CDR3 sequence: CASSPPRGADTQYF. CDR3 in DNA: TGTGCCAGCTCACCACCGAGGGGGGCAGATACGCAGTATTTT.

This clonotype has only a few counts. The CDR3 DNA sequence: TGTGCCAGCGTTGGGGGATATGGGCTAGCGACAGATACGCAGTATTTT. The encoded protein is CASVGGYGLATDTQYF. The rearrangement joins TRBV12-3 or TRBV12-4 to TRBJ2-3; a weak D match, TRBD2 (6 bases). The CDR3 spans 16 residues. V lost 8 bases, J lost 3 bases, and 21 bases lay in between.

This chain joins TRBV5-1 and TRBJ1-1; D not resolved. This CDR3 has 14 amino acids. V was cut by 4 bases and J by 0 bases, with 10 bases left in between. Germline V gene lookup returns CDR1 SGHRS and CDR2 YFSETQ. CDR3 in DNA: TGCGCCAGCAGCAGACGGGAGATGAACACTGAAGCTTTCTTT. It yields the protein CASSRREMNTEAFF.

This sequence joins TRBV5-1 and TRBJ1-5; D remains unclear. From germline, CDR1 is SGHRS and CDR2 YFSETQ. V was cut by 0 bases and J by 0 bases, with 10 bases left in between. There are 16 residues in the CDR3. The CDR3 spells CASSLEAEPSNQPQHF. The DNA of the CDR3 is TGCGCCAGCAGCTTGGAGGCAGAACCTAGCAATCAGCCCCAGCATTTT.

This clonotype has only a few counts. The J gene is TRBJ1-5, the V gene TRBV29-1; 9 bases align to TRBD1. CDR3 length equals 13 residues. The junction had 5 bases not matched to a gene; V was cut back by 4 bases and J by 7 bases. CDR1 is SQVTM and CDR2 is ANQGSEA in the germline V gene. The CDR3: CSVGGQGKQPQHF. CDR3 DNA sequence: TGCAGCGTTGGGGGACAGGGTAAGCAGCCCCAGCATTTT.

In its sample, this clonotype was seen many times. The gene calls are TRBV28 and TRBJ2-7, with TRBD2 matching over 7 bases. The CDR3 runs 17 residues. V was pared by 5 bases and J by 2 bases, with 15 bases of the junction left unmatched. Germline CDR1 MDHEN, CDR2 SYDVKM. CDR3 residues: CASSPGSGGAIPYEQYF. In nucleotides, the CDR3 is TGTGCCAGCAGTCCCGGATCGGGGGGAGCGATCCCCTACGAGCAGTACTTC.

This clonotype was recorded at least ten times. The J gene is TRBJ2-3, the V gene TRBV12-3 or TRBV12-4, with TRBD1 matching over 8 bases. With 5 bases clipped from V and 2 bases from J, the junction kept 6 bases outside the gene matches. The CDR3 has 15 residues. The CDR3 nucleotides read TGTGCCAGCAGTGATGGACAGGGACCCACAGATACGCAGTATTTT. Translating gives CASSDGQGPTDTQYF.

This clonotype was observed many times. The chain is built from TRBV4-2 and TRBJ2-1; D is perhaps TRBD2 (6 bases). With 0 bases removed from V and 10 bases from J, the gap between germline ends came to 16 bases. Per the germline V gene, CDR1 is LGHNA and CDR2 is YNFKEQ. The CDR3 is 15 amino acids. The CDR3 coding sequence is TGTGCCAGCAGCCAAGACTGGTCTAGCGCGAAGGAGCAGTTCTTC. This sequence encodes CASSQDWSSAKEQFF.

This clonotype showed up many times. This rearrangement joins TRBV7-9 to TRBJ2-3; 9 nucleotides match TRBD2. Looked up from germline, CDR1 is SEHNR and CDR2 is FQNEAQ (reference sequence). This CDR3 has 14 amino acids. V lost 5 bases and J lost 5; bases outside the gene matches: 5. CDR3 amino acids: CASSGGTSRDTQYF. The CDR3 bases are TGTGCCAGCAGCGGGGGGACTAGCCGAGATACGCAGTATTTT.

This clonotype was counted at least ten times. V gene TRBV7-2 combines with J gene TRBJ2-6, with D uncertain. Trimming took 5 bases from V and 2 from J, leaving 10 bases between them. From germline, CDR1 is SGHTA and CDR2 FQGNSA. This CDR3 is built from 15 residues. In DNA form, the CDR3 reads TGTGCCAGCAGCCCGGCCCCCGCTGGGGCCAACGTCCTGACTTTC. It specifies CASSPAPAGANVLTF.

This clonotype was seen more than once but under ten times. The chain carries TRBV5-6 and TRBJ2-1; D ambiguous. The V gene's germline CDR1 is SGHDT and CDR2 YYEEEE. The V end lost 2 bases, the J end lost 10 bases, and 7 bases lay between the germline ends. The CDR3 totals 11 residues. CDR3 in amino acids: CASSFGREQFF. DNA for the CDR3: TGTGCCAGCAGCTTCGGACGAGAGCAGTTCTTC.

V gene TRBV20-1 combines with J gene TRBJ1-2; possible D gene TRBD1, 5 bases. Germline CDR1 and CDR2: DFQATT and SNEGSKA (reference sequence). This CDR3 spans 13 amino acids. V lost 0 bases, J lost 4 bases, and 9 bases lay in between. This CDR3 reads CSARDRGGYGYTF. The DNA of the CDR3 is TGCAGTGCTAGAGATCGGGGGGGCTATGGCTACACCTTC.

This clonotype was detected a few times. The rearrangement links TRBV4-3 to TRBJ2-1; TRBD1 or TRBD2 may be the D gene (6 bases each). The CDR3 has 16 amino acids. In germline, CDR1 is LGHNA, CDR2 YSLEER. The V and J ends lost 0 bases and 1 base respectively, with 10 bases between them. For the CDR3, the DNA is TGCGCCAGCAGCCAAGATATAGGGGGGTCCTACAATGAGCAGTTCTTC. This translates into CASSQDIGGSYNEQFF.

This chain connects TRBV6-6 to TRBJ1-5; D may be TRBD1 (6 bases). The germline V gene has CDR1 MNHNY and CDR2 SVGAGI (reference sequence). This CDR3 has 16 amino acids. Trimming removed 7 bases from V and 1 base from J, with 17 bases in between. The DNA for the CDR3 is TGTGCCAGCAAAAGCCACAGGGCCTTAAGCAATCAGCCCCAGCATTTT. Amino acid sequence: CASKSHRALSNQPQHF.

This rearrangement joins TRBV20-1 to TRBJ1-1; TRBD1 matches at 7 bases. The J segment lost 1 base and the V segment lost 6 bases, leaving 5 bases of the junction unmatched. CDR3 length: 13 amino acids. Looked up from germline, CDR1 is DFQATT and CDR2 is SNEGSKA (reference sequence). The CDR3 region is CSAGRQGNTEAFF. The CDR3 DNA reads as TGCAGTGCCGGAAGACAGGGGAACACTGAAGCTTTCTTT.

The table lists this clonotype with many counts. The gene calls are TRBV13 and TRBJ2-5, with 8 bases aligning to TRBD2. CDR1 is PRHDT and CDR2 is FYEKMQ in the germline V gene (reference sequence). V dropped 0 bases and J dropped 2; count of bases not matched to a gene: 8. The CDR3 is 17 amino acids. CDR3 bases: TGTGCCAGCAGCTTAGGCCCCAGCGGGGGCCCTCAAGAGACCCAGTACTTC. This translates into CASSLGPSGGPQETQYF.

This clonotype was detected a few times. The chain carries TRBV11-2 and TRBJ1-2; unclear D gene. Germline V gives CDR1 SGHAT, CDR2 FQNNGV. There are 15 residues in the CDR3. V dropped 3 bases and J dropped 4 bases, with 15 bases sitting between them. The CDR3 sequence: CASSLGVDVGYGYTF. CDR3 DNA sequence: TGTGCCAGCAGCTTGGGAGTGGATGTCGGCTATGGCTACACCTTC.

The gene calls are TRBV12-3 or TRBV12-4 and TRBJ1-1; the D gene is possibly TRBD1 (5 bases). There are 14 residues in the CDR3. V gave up 5 bases and J gave up 3 bases, with 13 bases separating them. The CDR3 is CASSPRQRDTEAFF. CDR3 bases: TGTGCCAGCAGTCCAAGACAGAGAGACACTGAAGCTTTCTTT.

The chain uses TRBV28 and TRBJ2-3, with 7 bases aligning to TRBD2. This CDR3 contains 19 residues. V lost 0 bases, J lost 3 bases, and 15 bases stayed unmatched. The germline V gene has CDR1 MDHEN and CDR2 SYDVKM. This chain's CDR3 is CASSLWAMAAGENTDTQYF. CDR3 coding DNA: TGTGCCAGCAGTTTATGGGCCATGGCGGCGGGGGAGAATACAGATACGCAGTATTTT.

This clonotype was counted ten times or more. The gene calls are TRBV6-2 or TRBV6-3 and TRBJ2-1; tentative D call: TRBD2 (5 bases). This CDR3 is 12 amino acids long. V gave up 2 bases and J gave up 7 bases, with 6 bases separating them. Germline CDR1 reads MNHEY; CDR2 reads SVGEGT. In DNA, the CDR3 is TGTGCCAGCAGTTACACGGGGAATGAGCAGTTCTTC. Amino acids: CASSYTGNEQFF.

This clonotype has ten or more counts. This chain links TRBV27 with TRBJ1-4; tentative D call: TRBD1 (6 bases). V was shortened by 1 base and J by 5 bases, with 8 bases between the two germline ends. This CDR3 has 14 amino acids. From germline, CDR1 is MNHEY and CDR2 SMNVEV (reference sequence). This CDR3 is CASSLWGQNEKLFF. The DNA for the CDR3 is TGTGCCAGCAGTTTATGGGGACAAAATGAAAAACTGTTTTTT.

There are many counts of this clonotype. The chain combines TRBV7-4 with TRBJ1-4; tentatively, D is TRBD1 (5 bases). Per germline, CDR1 SGHVT and CDR2 SQSDAQ. Trimming cost V 9 bases and J 8 bases, with 31 bases left between them. The length of the CDR3 is 18 residues. The CDR3 DNA reads TGTGCCAGGTCTCTAGTCCCGAAACTCCGGGGGTCGTGGGAAAAACTGTTTTTT. Protein product: CARSLVPKLRGSWEKLFF.

The CDR3 nucleotides are TGCGCCAGCAGCTCCAGACAGGCTACTCAAGAGACCCAGTACTTC. Encoded protein: CASSSRQATQETQYF. The chain is built from TRBV5-1 and TRBJ2-5; the D gene is possibly TRBD1 (6 bases). V lost 3 bases to trimming and J lost 2 bases, with 14 bases between them. This CDR3 has 15 residues. The germline gives CDR1 SGHRS, CDR2 YFSETQ.

This clonotype was seen a handful of times. The chain uses TRBV5-4 and TRBJ1-6; the D gene is possibly TRBD1 (5 bases). The CDR3 spans 16 residues. Between the trimmed V and J ends, which lost 3 bases and 0 bases, there was a span of 10 bases. Germline CDR1 SGHNT, CDR2 YYREEE (reference sequence). The CDR3 here is CASSWDGLSYNSPLHF. Written as DNA, the CDR3 is TGTGCCAGCAGCTGGGACGGACTCTCCTATAATTCACCCCTCCACTTT.

Only a few counts were recorded for this clonotype. The V gene is TRBV4-1, the J gene TRBJ2-5, with a possible D match to TRBD2 (7 bases). Trimming removed 4 bases from V and 4 bases from J, with 13 bases in between. The CDR3 contains 14 residues. Germline V CDR1 and CDR2: MGHRA, YSYEKL. The CDR3: CASSPVGGAETQYF. DNA of the CDR3: TGCGCCAGCAGCCCGGTTGGGGGGGCAGAGACCCAGTACTTC.

This clonotype was recorded a few times. The chain has TRBV15 and TRBJ2-1; 7 nucleotides match TRBD2. Per germline, CDR1 LNHNV and CDR2 YYDKDF (reference sequence). This CDR3 comprises 15 residues. Losses at the gene ends were 3 bases for V and 1 base for J; bases not matched to a gene: 3. The DNA for the CDR3 is TGTGCCACCAGCAGTTCTAGCGGTTCCTACAATGAGCAGTTCTTC. Encoded protein: CATSSSSGSYNEQFF.

This clonotype showed up many times. The rearrangement links TRBV20-1 to TRBJ2-5; no clear D gene. The CDR3 has 13 amino acids. The germline V and J ends were trimmed by 0 bases and 2 bases, with 7 bases remaining between them. Germline CDR1 reads DFQATT; CDR2 reads SNEGSKA (reference sequence). This chain's CDR3 is CSARDPQQETQYF. The CDR3 region has the DNA TGCAGTGCTAGAGATCCACAGCAAGAGACCCAGTACTTC.